This T cell receptor beta chain is from a study of blood T cell repertoires in COVID-19. In the study overall: Acute-phase and convalescent COVID-19 samples originated in the United States, Italy and Spain. Sample material is recorded as cDNA or gDNA derived from T cells, B-cell-depleted T cells, or PBMCs.

Original analysis: Amplification of reference gene primers was used by the study to estimate nucleated cell counts. Repertoires were generated with immunoSEQ multiplex PCR, while TCRdb's copy carries only in-frame clones and drops some. Clonal size and the V and J genes are those of that table, whereas D and trimming came from the DNA. Here the sample spans 35,000 or so clones, 80% being singletons. Germline V CDR1 and CDR2: SGHKS, YYEKEE (reference sequence). CDR3 size: 14 residues. V was shortened by 0 bases and J by 1 base, with 7 bases between the two germline ends. In this sample, this clone turned up once.

This TCR was recovered from a woman aged 65 to 85 with acute or convalescent COVID-19. The V gene is TRBV5-5, the J gene TRBJ2-5; D possibly corresponds to TRBD1 (6 bases). Sequencing was done on a sample of peripheral blood. CDR3 sequence (DNA): TGTGCCAGCAGCTTGGTAGGGGGCCAAGAGACCCAGTACTTC. It specifies CASSLVGGQETQYF.